A selection of T cell receptor beta chains follows, all from one sample in a study of quantifying T cell responses using KT2 cells. TCRdb re-derived calls from the UMI-ligation and nested PCR reads in MiXCR, one entry per CDR3 protein. The sample carries over 55,000 distinct CDR3 sequences, roughly an eighth recorded once. Sequenced input: PBMCs spiked with cells of the T cell clone KT2. These receptors all stem from a human donor. CDR3s include the opening cysteine and the closing phenylalanine or tryptophan. Fields, in order: clone size, V gene, D gene, J gene, CDR3 protein, CDR3 DNA. A D gene is named only where the DNA matches it firmly. Clone size is shown for a subset of rows, as once, few, many or a class of expanded clone.

>NA|TRBV30|NA|TRBJ1-1
CAWSDQTEAFF
TGTGCCTGGTCCGACCAGACTGAAGCTTTCTTT
>few|TRBV6-6|NA|TRBJ1-1
CASSYRDQNTEAFF
TGTGCCAGCAGTTACCGGGACCAGAACACTGAAGCTTTCTTT
>few|TRBV3-1|NA|TRBJ1-2
CASSHTPRGFTYGYTF
TGTGCCAGCAGCCACACCCCCAGGGGATTCACCTATGGCTACACCTTC
>NA|TRBV6-5|NA|TRBJ2-1
CASSYSNLASYNEQFF
TGTGCCAGCAGTTACTCGAATTTAGCCTCCTACAATGAGCAGTTCTTC
>many|TRBV4-1|NA|TRBJ2-2
CASSQFAAPNTGELFF
TGCGCCAGCAGCCAATTTGCAGCTCCGAACACCGGGGAGCTGTTTTTT
>many|TRBV12-3/TRBV12-4|NA|TRBJ1-1
CASSARFPAEAFF
TGTGCCAGCAGTGCCAGGTTTCCCGCTGAAGCTTTCTTT
>few|TRBV6-2/TRBV6-3|NA|TRBJ2-1
CASSPLDKAYNEQFF
TGTGCCAGCAGTCCCCTGGACAAGGCCTACAATGAGCAGTTCTTC
>NA|TRBV7-9|TRBD1|TRBJ2-3
CASSYRRADRGYTDTQYF
TGTGCCAGCAGCTACCGGAGGGCTGACAGGGGCTACACAGATACGCAGTATTTT
>few|TRBV11-2|NA|TRBJ2-3
CASSIRGLRRGTDTQYF
TGTGCCAGCAGCATACGCGGGTTAAGGCGAGGCACAGATACGCAGTATTTT
>NA|TRBV11-2|TRBD1|TRBJ2-5
CASSPGAGGGVETQYF
TGTGCCAGCAGCCCCGGCGCAGGGGGCGGGGTGGAGACCCAGTACTTC
>many|TRBV11-1|NA|TRBJ2-1
CASSSALNNEQFF
TGTGCCAGCAGCTCTGCGCTAAACAATGAGCAGTTCTTC
>NA|TRBV10-3|TRBD1|TRBJ1-1
CAISLSPGQGSEAFF
TGTGCCATCAGCCTCTCCCCGGGACAGGGATCTGAAGCTTTCTTT
>many|TRBV5-4|NA|TRBJ2-1
CASSPPGLSNNEQFF
TGTGCCAGCAGCCCACCCGGACTTTCCAACAATGAGCAGTTCTTC
>few|TRBV20-1|NA|TRBJ2-3
CSVARDLGADTQYF
TGCAGTGTAGCCCGGGATCTCGGAGCAGATACGCAGTATTTT
>few|TRBV20-1|NA|TRBJ2-1
CSARGRDEQFF
TGCAGTGCTAGAGGCAGGGATGAGCAGTTCTTC
>few|TRBV6-5|TRBD2|TRBJ2-3
CAVRPGLNTDTQYF
TGTGCCGTACGGCCGGGACTAAACACAGATACGCAGTATTTT
>NA|TRBV7-9|NA|TRBJ1-5
CASSFSGDQPQHF
TGTGCCAGCAGCTTTTCCGGGGATCAGCCCCAGCATTTT
>few|TRBV24-1|NA|TRBJ2-7
CATSEGDYEQYF
TGTGCCACCAGTGAGGGGGACTACGAGCAGTACTTC
>few|TRBV3-1|TRBD1|TRBJ1-1
CASSQGRTGGTEAFF
TGTGCCAGCAGCCAAGGGCGGACAGGGGGCACTGAAGCTTTCTTT
>NA|TRBV10-2|TRBD2|TRBJ2-7
CASRDGSGGRDHEQYF
TGCGCCAGCAGAGATGGTAGCGGGGGAAGAGACCACGAGCAGTACTTC
>NA|TRBV5-1|TRBD1|TRBJ2-5
CASSPGTAETQYF
TGCGCCAGCAGCCCTGGGACAGCGGAGACCCAGTACTTC
>NA|TRBV6-1|TRBD1|TRBJ2-7
CASSVRDRVAGDSYEQYF
TGTGCCAGCAGTGTACGGGACAGGGTAGCTGGTGACTCCTACGAGCAGTACTTC
>NA|TRBV5-1|TRBD2|TRBJ2-5
CASSFRLAGGQETQYF
TGCGCCAGCAGCTTCCGGCTAGCGGGGGGCCAAGAGACCCAGTACTTC
>NA|TRBV20-1|NA|TRBJ1-5
CSARDRGAANQPQHF
TGCAGTGCTAGAGATAGGGGGGCGGCCAATCAGCCCCAGCATTTT
>many|TRBV11-2|NA|TRBJ2-1
CASSLGATSYNEQFF
TGTGCCAGCAGCTTAGGCGCGACCTCCTACAATGAGCAGTTCTTC
>NA|TRBV29-1|NA|TRBJ1-1
CSVAQLMNTEAFF
TGCAGCGTTGCGCAGCTCATGAACACTGAAGCTTTCTTT